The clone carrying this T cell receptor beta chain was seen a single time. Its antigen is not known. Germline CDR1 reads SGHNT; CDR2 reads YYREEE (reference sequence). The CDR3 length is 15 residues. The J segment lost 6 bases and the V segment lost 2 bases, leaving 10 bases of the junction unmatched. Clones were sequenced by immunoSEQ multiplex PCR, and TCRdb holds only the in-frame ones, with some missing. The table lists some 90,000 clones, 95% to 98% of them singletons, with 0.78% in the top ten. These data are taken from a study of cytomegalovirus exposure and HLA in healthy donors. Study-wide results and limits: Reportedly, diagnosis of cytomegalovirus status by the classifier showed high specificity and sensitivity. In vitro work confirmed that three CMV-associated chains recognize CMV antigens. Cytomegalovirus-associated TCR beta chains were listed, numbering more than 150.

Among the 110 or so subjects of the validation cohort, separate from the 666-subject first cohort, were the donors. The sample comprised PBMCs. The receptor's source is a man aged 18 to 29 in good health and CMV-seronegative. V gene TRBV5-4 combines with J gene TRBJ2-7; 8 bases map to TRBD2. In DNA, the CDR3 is TGTGCCAGCAGCTTTGAGGCCGGGAGGGTCGGCGAGCAGTACTTC. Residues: CASSFEAGRVGEQYF.